This T cell receptor beta chain appears in the sequencing data of a study of OX40 agonist ivuxolimab in advanced cancers. For the wider study: Ivuxolimab was an agonistic, fully human IgG2 monoclonal antibody directed against OX40 (CD134), a costimulatory receptor. Among the roughly 50 dose-escalation patients, some 20 had hepatocellular carcinoma, 15 melanoma, 9 renal cell carcinoma and 9 head and neck cancer. A male proportion of 75% to 85% and a mean age of approximately 58 years, ranging from roughly 20 to 80, were recorded for the dose-escalation cohort. Prior anti-PD-1, anti-PD-L1 or anti-CTLA-4 therapy was permitted, and 30% to 50% of dose-escalation patients had received checkpoint inhibitors. Intravenous ivuxolimab was administered to patients every 2 weeks at six dose levels: 0.01, 0.1, 0.3, 1.5, 3 and 10 mg/kg. Partial responses occurred in three dose-escalation patients, of whom one had hepatocellular carcinoma and two had cutaneous melanoma. Peripheral TCRbeta sequencing aimed to test whether ivuxolimab altered TCR sequence diversity and caused clonal T-cell expansion. The paper describes the monotherapy dose-escalation part (N = 52 patients) of the phase I trial of ivuxolimab. Points the paper makes about the study in general: Clonal expansion of both CD4+ and CD8+ blood T cells was observed from baseline to week 6 at doses 0.1 to 3.0 mg/kg. Low levels of normalized T-cell clonal expansion were also shown by some nonresponding patients. After ivuxolimab, more expanded clones were found on average in CD8+ T cells than in CD4+ T cells. The antigen specificity of the peripheral T cells that underwent clonal expansion was not determined. In partial responders in the 0.1-3.0 mg/kg groups, normalized peripheral clonal expansion was found to be among the lowest, especially among CD8+ T cells.

Genomic DNA was isolated from the sorted cells so that the TCRbeta CDR3 region could be sequenced. The immunoSEQ Assay was used to sequence the TCRbeta CDR3 regions. In TCRdb, the immuneACCESS table is reduced to in-frame sequences with V and J assigned. These tables do not hold every clone; where another copy was compared, an unresolved V gene accounts for under half, and the others remain unexplained. Counted in this sample were about 46,000 clones; 70% to 90% of them appeared once. The ten largest clones add up to 10% to 15% of the sample. The trial excluded patients who had a history of autoimmune disease or who were on systemic immunosuppression. Peripheral blood for TCR sequencing was collected from all dose cohorts at baseline, on cycle 4 day 1, and on cycle 7 day 1. The samples were taken from a phase I, first-in-human, multicenter, open-label dose-escalation trial of ivuxolimab. Adults with locally advanced or metastatic head and neck squamous cell, hepatocellular, melanoma or renal cell carcinoma were enrolled in the trial. Before TCR sequencing, CD4+ and CD8+ T cells were separately sorted from peripheral blood.

CDR3 length: 15 amino acids, cysteine to phenylalanine. The read is trimmed to its CDR3 DNA, 45 bases read in frame from base 1. The germline V gene (reference sequence) supplies CDR1 GTSNPN and CDR2 SVGIG. The junction shows trimming of 3 bases on V and 7 bases on J, plus 19 bases between the germline ends. As for this clone: This clone's antigen is unknown. No base qualities exist here, and no much larger clone lies one base off it.

This specimen was CD4+ or CD8+ T cells sorted from blood, taken in a trial of the OX40 agonist ivuxolimab. The V and J genes are TRBV30 and TRBJ2-1; matching of 7 bases hints at TRBD2 as the D gene. The source of this sequence is an adult with an advanced solid tumor such as melanoma, head and neck, liver or kidney cancer. At the DNA level, the sequence is TGTGCCTGGAGCGGCACGGGGGGCTGGTGGAATGAGCAGTTCTTC. This sequence encodes CAWSGTGGWWNEQFF.